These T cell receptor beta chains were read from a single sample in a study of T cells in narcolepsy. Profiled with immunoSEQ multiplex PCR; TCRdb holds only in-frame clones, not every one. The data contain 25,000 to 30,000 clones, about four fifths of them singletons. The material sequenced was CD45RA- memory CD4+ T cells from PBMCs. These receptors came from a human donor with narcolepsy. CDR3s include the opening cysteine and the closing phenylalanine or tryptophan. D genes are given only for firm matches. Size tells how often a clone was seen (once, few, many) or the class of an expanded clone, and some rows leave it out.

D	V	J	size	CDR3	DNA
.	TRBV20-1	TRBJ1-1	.	CSGGRGEAFF	TGCAGTGGGGGGAGGGGTGAAGCTTTCTTT
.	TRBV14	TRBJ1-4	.	CASSPQSEKLFF	TGTGCCAGCAGCCCGCAAAGTGAAAAACTGTTTTTT
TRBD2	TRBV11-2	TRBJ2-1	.	CASRSLAGGLHNEQFF	TGTGCCAGCAGGTCCCTAGCGGGGGGGCTCCACAATGAGCAGTTCTTC
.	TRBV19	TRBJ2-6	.	CASSIVKDGANVLTF	TGTGCCAGTAGTATAGTGAAGGATGGGGCCAACGTCCTGACTTTC
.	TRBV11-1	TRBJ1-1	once	CASSLDRNTEAFF	TGTGCCAGCAGCTTGGACAGGAACACTGAAGCTTTCTTT
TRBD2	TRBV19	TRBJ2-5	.	CASSSSGGGETQYF	TGTGCCAGTAGTAGTAGCGGGGGCGGGGAGACCCAGTACTTC
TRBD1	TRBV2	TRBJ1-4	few	CASSVGQGGEKLFF	TGTGCCAGCAGTGTTGGTCAGGGGGGTGAAAAACTGTTTTTT
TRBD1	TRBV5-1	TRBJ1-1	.	CASSSSGTDEAFF	TGCGCCAGCAGCTCCTCCGGGACAGATGAAGCTTTCTTT
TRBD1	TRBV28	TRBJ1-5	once	CASSIPGTVSNQPQHF	TGTGCCAGCAGTATACCTGGGACAGTGTCCAATCAGCCCCAGCATTTT
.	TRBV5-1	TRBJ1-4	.	CASSLGPPGSSAKLFF	TGCGCCAGCAGCTTGGGGCCTCCTGGAAGCTCTGCAAAACTGTTTTTT
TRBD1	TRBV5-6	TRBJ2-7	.	CASSWGQGSYEQYF	TGTGCCAGCAGCTGGGGACAGGGGTCGTACGAGCAGTACTTC
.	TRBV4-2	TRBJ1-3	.	CASSQDGTGNTIYF	TGTGCCAGCAGCCAAGACGGGACTGGAAACACCATATATTTT
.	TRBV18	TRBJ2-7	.	CASSPQQGSGEQYF	TGTGCCAGCTCACCACAGCAGGGTTCGGGCGAGCAGTACTTC
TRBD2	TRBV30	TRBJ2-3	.	CAGLGTSGVRVDTQYF	TGTGCCGGTCTAGGCACTAGCGGAGTTAGGGTAGATACGCAGTATTTT